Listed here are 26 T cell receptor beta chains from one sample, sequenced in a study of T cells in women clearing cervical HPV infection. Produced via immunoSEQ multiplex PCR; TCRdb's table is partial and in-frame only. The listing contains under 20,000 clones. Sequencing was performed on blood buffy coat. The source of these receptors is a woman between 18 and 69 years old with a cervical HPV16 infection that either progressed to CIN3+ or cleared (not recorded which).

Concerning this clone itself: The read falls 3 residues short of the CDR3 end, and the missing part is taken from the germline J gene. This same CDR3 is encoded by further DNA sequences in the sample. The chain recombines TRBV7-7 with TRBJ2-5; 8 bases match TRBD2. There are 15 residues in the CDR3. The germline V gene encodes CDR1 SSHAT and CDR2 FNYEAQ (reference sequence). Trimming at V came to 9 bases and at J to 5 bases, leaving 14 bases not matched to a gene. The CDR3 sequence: CASSPVKGTRETQYF. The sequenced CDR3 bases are TGTGCCAGTAGCCCAGTCAAGGGGACTAGGGAGACC.

This CDR3 is CASSSLAGSFYNEQFF. CDR3 DNA (partial): TGTGCCAGCAGCTCACTAGCGGGGAGTTTCTACAATGAG. The rearrangement uses TRBV7-8 and TRBJ2-1; 10 positions match TRBD2. The read is 3 residues too short to cover the CDR3 end, so that end is filled in from the germline J gene. Germline V gene data show CDR1 as SGHVS and CDR2 as FQNEAQ. This CDR3 is built from 16 residues. Trimming took 4 bases from V and 3 from J; bases not matched to a gene: 6. The full variable domain, with the rest looked up from reference TRBV7-8 and TRBJ2-1, is GAGVSQSPRYKVAKRGQDVALRCDPISGHVSLFWYQQALGQGPEFLTYFQNEAQLDKSGLPSDRFFAERPEGSVSTLKIQRTQQEDSAVYLCASSSLAGSFYNEQFFGPGTRLTVL.

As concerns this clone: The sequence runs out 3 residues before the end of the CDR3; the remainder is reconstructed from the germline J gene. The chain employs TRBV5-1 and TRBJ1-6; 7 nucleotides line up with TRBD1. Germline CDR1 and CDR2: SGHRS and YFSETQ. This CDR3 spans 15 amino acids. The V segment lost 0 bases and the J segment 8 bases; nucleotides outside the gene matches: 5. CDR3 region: CASSLGGTDDSPLHF. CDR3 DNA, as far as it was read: TGCGCCAGCAGCTTGGGCGGGACAGATGATTCACCC.

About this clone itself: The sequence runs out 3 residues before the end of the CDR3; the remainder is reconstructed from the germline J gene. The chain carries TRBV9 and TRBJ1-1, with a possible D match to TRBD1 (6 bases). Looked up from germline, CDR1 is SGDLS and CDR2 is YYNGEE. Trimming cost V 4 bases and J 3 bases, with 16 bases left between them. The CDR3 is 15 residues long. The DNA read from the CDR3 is TGTGCCAGCAGCTTCAAACAGGGTGGGGACACTGAA. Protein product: CASSFKQGGDTE. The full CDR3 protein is CASSFKQGGDTEAFF.

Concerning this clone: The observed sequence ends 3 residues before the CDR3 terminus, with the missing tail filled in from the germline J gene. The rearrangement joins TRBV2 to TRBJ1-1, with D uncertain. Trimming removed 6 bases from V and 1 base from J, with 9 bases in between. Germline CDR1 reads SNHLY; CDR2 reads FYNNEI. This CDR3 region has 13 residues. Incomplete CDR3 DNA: TGTGCCAGCAGACAAACACCGAACACTGAA. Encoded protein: CASRQTPNTE. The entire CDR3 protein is CASRQTPNTEAFF.

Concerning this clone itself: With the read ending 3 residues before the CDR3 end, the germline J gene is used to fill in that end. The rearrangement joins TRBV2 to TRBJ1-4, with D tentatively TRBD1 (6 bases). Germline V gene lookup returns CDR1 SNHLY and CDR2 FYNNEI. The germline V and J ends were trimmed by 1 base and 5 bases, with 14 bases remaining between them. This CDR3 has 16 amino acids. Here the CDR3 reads CASSEELGQRNEKLFF. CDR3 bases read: TGTGCCAGCAGTGAAGAGTTAGGACAGAGAAATGAAAAA.

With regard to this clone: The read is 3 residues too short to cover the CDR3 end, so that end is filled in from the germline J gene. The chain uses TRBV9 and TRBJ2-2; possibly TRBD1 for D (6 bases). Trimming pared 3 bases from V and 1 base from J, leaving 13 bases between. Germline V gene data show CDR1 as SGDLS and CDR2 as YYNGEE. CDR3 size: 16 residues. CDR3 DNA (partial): TGTGCCAGCAGCGAACGTGACAGGCAGAACACCGGGGAG. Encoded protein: CASSERDRQNTGE. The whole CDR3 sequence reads CASSERDRQNTGELFF.

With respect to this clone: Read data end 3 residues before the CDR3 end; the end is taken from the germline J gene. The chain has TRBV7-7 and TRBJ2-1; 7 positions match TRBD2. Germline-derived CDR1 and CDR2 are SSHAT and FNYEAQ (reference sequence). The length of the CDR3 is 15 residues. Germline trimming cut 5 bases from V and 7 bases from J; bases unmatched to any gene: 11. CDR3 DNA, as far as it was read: TGTGCCAGCAGCCCCGGAAGCGGGACTTCGAATGAG. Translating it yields CASSPGSGTSNE. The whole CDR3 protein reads CASSPGSGTSNEQFF.

The CDR3 here is CASSALAGGQYEQYF. The covered CDR3 bases are TGTGCCAGCAGCGCCCTAGCGGGGGGGCAGTACGAG. This chain joins TRBV7-9 and TRBJ2-7, with 12 bases matching TRBD2. With the read ending 3 residues before the CDR3 end, the germline J gene is used to fill in that end. Germline values: CDR1 SEHNR, CDR2 FQNEAQ (reference sequence). Trimming took 5 bases from V and 4 from J; bases not matched to a gene: 6. The CDR3 consists of 15 residues.

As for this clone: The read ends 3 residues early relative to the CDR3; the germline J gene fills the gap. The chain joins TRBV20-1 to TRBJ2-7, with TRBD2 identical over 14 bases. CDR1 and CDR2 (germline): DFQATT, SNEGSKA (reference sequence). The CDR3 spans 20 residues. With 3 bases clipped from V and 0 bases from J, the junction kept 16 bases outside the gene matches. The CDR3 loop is CSARETKWGLAGETSYEQYF. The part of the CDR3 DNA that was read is TGCAGTGCTAGGGAGACGAAGTGGGGACTAGCGGGGGAAACCTCCTACGAG.

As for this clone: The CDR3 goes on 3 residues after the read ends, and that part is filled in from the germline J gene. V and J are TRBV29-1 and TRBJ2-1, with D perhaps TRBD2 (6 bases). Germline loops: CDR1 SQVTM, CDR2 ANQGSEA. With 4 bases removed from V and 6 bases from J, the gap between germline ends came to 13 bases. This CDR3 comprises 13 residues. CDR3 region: CSVAGESGNEQFF. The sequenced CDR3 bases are TGCAGCGTTGCGGGGGAGTCTGGCAATGAG.

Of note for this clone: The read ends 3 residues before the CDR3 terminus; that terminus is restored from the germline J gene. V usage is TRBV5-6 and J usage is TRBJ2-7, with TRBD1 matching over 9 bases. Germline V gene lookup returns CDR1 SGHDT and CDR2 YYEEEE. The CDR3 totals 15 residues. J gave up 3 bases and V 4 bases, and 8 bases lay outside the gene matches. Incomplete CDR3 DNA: TGTGCCAGCAGCATATGGACAGGGGTTCTCTACGAG. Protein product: CASSIWTGVLYE. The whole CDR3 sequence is CASSIWTGVLYEQYF.

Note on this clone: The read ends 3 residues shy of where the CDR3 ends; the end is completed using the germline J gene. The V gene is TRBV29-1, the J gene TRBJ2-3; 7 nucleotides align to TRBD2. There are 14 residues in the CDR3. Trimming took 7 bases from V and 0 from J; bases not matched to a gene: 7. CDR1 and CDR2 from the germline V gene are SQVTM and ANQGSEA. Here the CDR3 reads CSAAAGGSTDTQYF. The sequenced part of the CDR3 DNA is TGCAGCGCAGCCGCCGGGGGGAGCACAGATACG.

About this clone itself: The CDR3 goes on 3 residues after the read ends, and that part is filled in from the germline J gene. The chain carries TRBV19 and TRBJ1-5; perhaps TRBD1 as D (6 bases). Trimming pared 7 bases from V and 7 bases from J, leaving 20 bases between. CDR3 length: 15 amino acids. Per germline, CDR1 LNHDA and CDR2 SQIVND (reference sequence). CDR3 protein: CASTPGRGGGQPQHF. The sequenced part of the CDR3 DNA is TGTGCCAGTACCCCGGGTCGGGGGGGCGGCCAGCCC.

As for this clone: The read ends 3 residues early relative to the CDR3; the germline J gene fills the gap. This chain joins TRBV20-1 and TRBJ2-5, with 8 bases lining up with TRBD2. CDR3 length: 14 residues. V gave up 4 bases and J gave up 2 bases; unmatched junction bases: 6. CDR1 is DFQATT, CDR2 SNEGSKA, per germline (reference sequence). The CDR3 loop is CSANVRGGQETQYF. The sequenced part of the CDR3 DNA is TGCAGTGCTAACGTACGGGGGGGGCAAGAGACC.

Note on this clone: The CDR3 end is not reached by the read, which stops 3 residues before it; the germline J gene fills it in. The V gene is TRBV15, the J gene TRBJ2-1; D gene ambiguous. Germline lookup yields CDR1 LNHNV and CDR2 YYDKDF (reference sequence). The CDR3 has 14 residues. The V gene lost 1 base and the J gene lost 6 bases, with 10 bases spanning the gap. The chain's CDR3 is CATSRAGSTNEQFF. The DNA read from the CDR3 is TGTGCCACCAGCAGAGCCGGTAGCACCAATGAG.

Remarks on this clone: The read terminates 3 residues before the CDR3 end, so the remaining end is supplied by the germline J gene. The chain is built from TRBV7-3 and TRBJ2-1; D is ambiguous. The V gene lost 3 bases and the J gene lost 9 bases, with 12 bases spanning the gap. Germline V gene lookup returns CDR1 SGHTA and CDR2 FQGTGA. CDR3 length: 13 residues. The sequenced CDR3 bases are TGTGCCAGCAGCTTGGATAGCTTTACTGAG. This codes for CASSLDSFTE. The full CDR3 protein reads CASSLDSFTEQFF.

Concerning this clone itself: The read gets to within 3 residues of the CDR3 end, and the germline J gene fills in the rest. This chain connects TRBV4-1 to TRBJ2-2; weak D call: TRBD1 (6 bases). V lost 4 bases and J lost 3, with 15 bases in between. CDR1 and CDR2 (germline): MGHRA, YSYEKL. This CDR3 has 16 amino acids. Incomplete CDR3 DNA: TGCGCCAGCAGCCTCCTCCCGGGACAAGACACCGGGGAG. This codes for CASSLLPGQDTGE. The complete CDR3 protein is CASSLLPGQDTGELFF.

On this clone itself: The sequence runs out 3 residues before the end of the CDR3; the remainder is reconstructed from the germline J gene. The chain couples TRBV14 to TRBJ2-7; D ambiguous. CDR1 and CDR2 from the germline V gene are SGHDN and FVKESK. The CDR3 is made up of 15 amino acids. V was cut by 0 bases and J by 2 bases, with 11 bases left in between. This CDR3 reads CASSQEAGSAYEQYF. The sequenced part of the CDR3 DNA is TGTGCCAGCAGCCAAGAGGCAGGTTCTGCCTACGAG.

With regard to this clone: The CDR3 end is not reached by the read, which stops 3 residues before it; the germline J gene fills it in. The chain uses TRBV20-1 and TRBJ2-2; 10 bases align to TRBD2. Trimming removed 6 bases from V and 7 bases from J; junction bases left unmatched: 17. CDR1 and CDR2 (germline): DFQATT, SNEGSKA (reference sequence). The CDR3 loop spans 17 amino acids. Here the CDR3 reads CSARGTSVFLGHGELFF. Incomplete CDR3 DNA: TGCAGTGCGCGCGGGACTAGCGTATTCCTAGGGCACGGGGAG.

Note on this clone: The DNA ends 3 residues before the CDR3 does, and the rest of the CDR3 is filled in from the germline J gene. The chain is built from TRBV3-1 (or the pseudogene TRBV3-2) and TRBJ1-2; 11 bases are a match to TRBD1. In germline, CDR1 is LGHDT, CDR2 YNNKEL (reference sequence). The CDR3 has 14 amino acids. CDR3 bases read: TGTGCCAGCAGCACACGGACAGGGGGCTTCGGC. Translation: CASSTRTGGFG. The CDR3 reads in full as CASSTRTGGFGYTF.

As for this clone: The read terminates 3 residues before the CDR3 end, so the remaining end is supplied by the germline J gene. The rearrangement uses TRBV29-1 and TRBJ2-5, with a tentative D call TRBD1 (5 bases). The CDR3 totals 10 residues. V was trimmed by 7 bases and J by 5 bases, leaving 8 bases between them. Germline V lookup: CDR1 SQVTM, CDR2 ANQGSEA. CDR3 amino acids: CSAAGETQYF. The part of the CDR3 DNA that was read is TGCAGCGCAGCAGGGGAGACC.

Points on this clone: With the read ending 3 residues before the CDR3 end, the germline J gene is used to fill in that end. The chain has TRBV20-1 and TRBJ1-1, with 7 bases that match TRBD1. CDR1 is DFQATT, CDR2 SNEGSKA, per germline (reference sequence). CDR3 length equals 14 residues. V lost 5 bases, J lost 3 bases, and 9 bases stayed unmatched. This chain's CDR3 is CSALNRGGDTEAFF. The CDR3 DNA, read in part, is TGCAGTGCTCTCAACAGGGGTGGGGACACTGAA.

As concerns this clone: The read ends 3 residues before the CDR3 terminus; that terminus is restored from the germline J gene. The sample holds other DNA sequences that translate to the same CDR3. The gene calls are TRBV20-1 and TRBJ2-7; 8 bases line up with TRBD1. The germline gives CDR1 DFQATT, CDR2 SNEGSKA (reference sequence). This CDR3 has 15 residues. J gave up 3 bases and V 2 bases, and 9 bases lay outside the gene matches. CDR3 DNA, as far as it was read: TGCAGTGCTAGATCCGCCGGGACAGGCAGCTACGAG. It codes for CSARSAGTGSYE. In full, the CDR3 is CSARSAGTGSYEQYF.

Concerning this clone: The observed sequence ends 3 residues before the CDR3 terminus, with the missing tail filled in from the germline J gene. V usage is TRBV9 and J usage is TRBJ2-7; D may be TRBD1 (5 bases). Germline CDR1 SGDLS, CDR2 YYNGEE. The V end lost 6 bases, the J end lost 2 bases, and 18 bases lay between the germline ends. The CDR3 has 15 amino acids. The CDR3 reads CASMGREYPTYEQYF. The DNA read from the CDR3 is TGTGCCAGCATGGGCAGGGAATATCCCACCTACGAG.

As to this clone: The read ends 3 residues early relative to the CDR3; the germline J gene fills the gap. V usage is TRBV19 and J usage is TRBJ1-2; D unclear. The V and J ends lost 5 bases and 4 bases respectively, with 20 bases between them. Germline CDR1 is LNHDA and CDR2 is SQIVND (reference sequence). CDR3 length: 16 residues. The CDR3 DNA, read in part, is TGTGCCAGTAGTCCCCGAAGGCCATCAGGAGGCTATGGC. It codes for CASSPRRPSGGYG. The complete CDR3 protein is CASSPRRPSGGYGYTF. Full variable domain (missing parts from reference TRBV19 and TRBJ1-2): DGGITQSPKYLFRKEGQNVTLSCEQNLNHDAMYWYRQDPGQGLRLIYYSQIVNDFQKGDIAEGYSVSREKKESFPLTVTSAQKNPTAFYLCASSPRRPSGGYGYTFGSGTRLTVV.